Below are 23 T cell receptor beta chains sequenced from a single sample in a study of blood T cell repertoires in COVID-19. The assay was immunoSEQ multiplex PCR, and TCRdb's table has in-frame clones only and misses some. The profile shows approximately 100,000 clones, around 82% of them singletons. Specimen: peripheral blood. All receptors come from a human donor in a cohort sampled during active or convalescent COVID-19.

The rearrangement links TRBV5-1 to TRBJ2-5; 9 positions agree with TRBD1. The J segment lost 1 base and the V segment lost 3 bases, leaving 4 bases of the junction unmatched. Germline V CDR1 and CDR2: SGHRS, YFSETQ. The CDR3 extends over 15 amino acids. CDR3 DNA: TGCGCCAGCAGCTGGGGGGACAGGGCCCAAGAGACCCAGTACTTC. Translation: CASSWGDRAQETQYF.

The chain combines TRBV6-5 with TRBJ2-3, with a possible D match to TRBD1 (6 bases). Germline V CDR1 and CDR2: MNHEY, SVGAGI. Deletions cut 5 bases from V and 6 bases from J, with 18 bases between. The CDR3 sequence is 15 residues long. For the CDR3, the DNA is TGTGCCAGCAGTAACCCCCTCCACCAGGGGGATACGCAGTATTTT. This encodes CASSNPLHQGDTQYF.

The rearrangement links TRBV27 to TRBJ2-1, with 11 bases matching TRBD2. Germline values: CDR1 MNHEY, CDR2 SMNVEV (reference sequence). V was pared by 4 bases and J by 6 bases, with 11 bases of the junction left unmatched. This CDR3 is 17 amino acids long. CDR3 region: CASSSRPTSGVRNEQFF. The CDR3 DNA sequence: TGTGCCAGCAGTTCCCGCCCGACTAGCGGGGTACGCAATGAGCAGTTCTTC.

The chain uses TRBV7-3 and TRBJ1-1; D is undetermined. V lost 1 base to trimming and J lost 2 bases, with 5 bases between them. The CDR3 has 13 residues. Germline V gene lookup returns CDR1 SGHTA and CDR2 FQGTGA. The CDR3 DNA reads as TGTGCCAGCAGCTTAAGCAGAAACACTGAAGCTTTCTTT. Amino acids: CASSLSRNTEAFF.

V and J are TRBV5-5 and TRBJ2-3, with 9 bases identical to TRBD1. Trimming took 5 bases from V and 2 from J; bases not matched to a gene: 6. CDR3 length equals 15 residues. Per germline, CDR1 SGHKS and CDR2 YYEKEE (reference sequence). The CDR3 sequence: CASSPPQGATDTQYF. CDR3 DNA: TGTGCCAGCAGTCCCCCACAGGGGGCCACAGATACGCAGTATTTT. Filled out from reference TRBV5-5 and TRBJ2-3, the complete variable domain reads DAGVTQSPTHLIKTRGQQVTLRCSPISGHKSVSWYQQVLGQGPQFIFQYYEKEERGRGNFPDRFSARQFPNYSSELNVNALLLGDSALYLCASSPPQGATDTQYFGPGTRLTVL.

CDR3 in amino acids: CASSQDRGRKEYTF. The CDR3 DNA sequence: TGCGCCAGCAGCCAAGATCGAGGTCGGAAGGAATACACCTTC. V and J are TRBV4-3 and TRBJ1-2, with D unclear. The CDR3 has 14 residues. CDR1 is LGHNA and CDR2 is YSLEER in the germline V gene. V shed 0 bases and J shed 11 bases, with 16 bases lying between them.

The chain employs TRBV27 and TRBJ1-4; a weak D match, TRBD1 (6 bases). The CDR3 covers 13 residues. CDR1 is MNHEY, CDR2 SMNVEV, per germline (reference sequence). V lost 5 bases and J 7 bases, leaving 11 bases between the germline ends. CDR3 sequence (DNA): TGTGCCAGCAGTCGGGGGGCAGCTGAAAAACTGTTTTTT. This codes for CASSRGAAEKLFF.

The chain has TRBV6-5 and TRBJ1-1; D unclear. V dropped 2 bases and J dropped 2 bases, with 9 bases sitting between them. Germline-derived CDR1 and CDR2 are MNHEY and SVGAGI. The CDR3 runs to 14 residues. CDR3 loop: CASSYPGGNTEAFF. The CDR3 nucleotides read TGTGCCAGCAGTTACCCTGGAGGAAACACTGAAGCTTTCTTT.

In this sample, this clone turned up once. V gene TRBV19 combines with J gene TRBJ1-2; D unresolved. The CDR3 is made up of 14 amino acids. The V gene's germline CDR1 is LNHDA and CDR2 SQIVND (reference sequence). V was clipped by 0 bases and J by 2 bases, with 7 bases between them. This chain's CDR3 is CASSIESGNYGYTF. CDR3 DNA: TGTGCCAGTAGTATAGAATCCGGGAACTATGGCTACACCTTC.

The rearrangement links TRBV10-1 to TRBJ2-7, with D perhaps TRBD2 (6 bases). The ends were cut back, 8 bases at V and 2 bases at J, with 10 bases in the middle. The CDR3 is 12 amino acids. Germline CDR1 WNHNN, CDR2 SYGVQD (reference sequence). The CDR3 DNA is TGCGCCAGCGGAGGGGATGCCTACGAGCAGTACTTC. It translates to CASGGDAYEQYF.

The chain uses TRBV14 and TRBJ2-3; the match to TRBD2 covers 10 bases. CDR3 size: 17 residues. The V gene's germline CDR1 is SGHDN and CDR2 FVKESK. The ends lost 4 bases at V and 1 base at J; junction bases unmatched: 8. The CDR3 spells CASSPGASGGGTDTQYF. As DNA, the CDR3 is TGTGCCAGCAGCCCCGGGGCTAGCGGGGGCGGCACAGATACGCAGTATTTT.

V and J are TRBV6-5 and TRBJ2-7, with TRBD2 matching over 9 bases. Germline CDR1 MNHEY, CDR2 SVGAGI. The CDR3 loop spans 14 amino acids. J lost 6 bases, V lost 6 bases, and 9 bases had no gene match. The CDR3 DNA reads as TGTGCCAGCAGATTTCCGGGACTAGCAGGCGAGCAGTACTTC. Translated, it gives CASRFPGLAGEQYF.

CDR3 nucleotides: TGTGCCAGCAGCCGTGACAGGGGTAATTCACCCCTCCACTTT. This encodes CASSRDRGNSPLHF. The chain combines TRBV27 with TRBJ1-6, with 8 bases matching TRBD1. The CDR3 has 14 amino acids. Germline CDR1 is MNHEY and CDR2 is SMNVEV (reference sequence). The junction had 4 bases not matched to a gene; V was cut back by 6 bases and J by 6 bases.

CDR3 protein: CASPRLNRGRGDTQYF. CDR3 bases: TGCGCCAGCCCAAGGTTGAACAGGGGGCGCGGGGATACGCAGTATTTT. The chain employs TRBV5-1 and TRBJ2-3, with 9 bases aligning to TRBD1. The CDR3 loop spans 16 amino acids. Trimming took 7 bases from V and 6 from J; bases not matched to a gene: 15. Germline V CDR1 and CDR2: SGHRS, YFSETQ.

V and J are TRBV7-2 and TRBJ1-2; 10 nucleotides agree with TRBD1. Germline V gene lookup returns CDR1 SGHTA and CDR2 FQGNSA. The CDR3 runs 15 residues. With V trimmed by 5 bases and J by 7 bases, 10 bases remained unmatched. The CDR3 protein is CASSNDRGPQGGYTF. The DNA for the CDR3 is TGTGCCAGCAGCAATGACAGGGGGCCCCAGGGTGGCTACACCTTC.

CDR3 protein: CASSRIDRGEYF. For the CDR3, the DNA is TGTGCCAGCAGTCGTATCGACAGGGGAGAGTACTTC. The rearrangement uses TRBV6-2 or TRBV6-3 and TRBJ2-7; the match to TRBD1 covers 8 bases. With V trimmed by 5 bases and J by 11 bases, 8 bases remained unmatched. The germline CDR1 and CDR2 sequences are MNHEY and SVGEGT. The CDR3 is made up of 12 amino acids.

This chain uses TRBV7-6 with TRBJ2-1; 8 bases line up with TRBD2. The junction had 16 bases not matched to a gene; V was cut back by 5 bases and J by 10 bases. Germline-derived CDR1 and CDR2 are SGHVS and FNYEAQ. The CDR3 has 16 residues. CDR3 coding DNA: TGTGCCAGCAGCCCCCGGGAGGGGGGAGGGGGTGAGGAGCAGTTCTTC. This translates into CASSPREGGGGEEQFF.

The CDR3 sequence is CASSQGDRDEEKLFF. For the CDR3, the DNA is TGTGCCAGCAGCCAAGGGGACAGGGATGAGGAAAAACTGTTTTTT. The gene calls are TRBV3-1 (or the pseudogene TRBV3-2) and TRBJ1-4; 9 bases align to TRBD1. The CDR3 runs 15 residues. Germline CDR1 and CDR2: LGHDT and YNNKEL (reference sequence). The junction had 5 bases not matched to a gene; V was cut back by 1 base and J by 8 bases.

The CDR3 bases are TGTGCCAGCAGCTTTAAAATTAATGAAAAACTGTTTTTT. Its protein product is CASSFKINEKLFF. The chain carries TRBV5-5 and TRBJ1-4; D not certain. CDR1 is SGHKS and CDR2 is YYEKEE in the germline V gene (reference sequence). This CDR3 region has 13 residues. V lost 2 bases, J lost 4 bases, and 6 bases lay in between.

The CDR3 region is CASSVSFVGQSSYEQYF. The CDR3 coding sequence is TGTGCCAGCAGTGTGAGTTTTGTCGGACAGAGCTCCTACGAGCAGTACTTC. This rearrangement joins TRBV6-1 to TRBJ2-7, with D possibly being TRBD1 (6 bases). Germline loops: CDR1 MNHNS, CDR2 SASEGT. V lost 4 bases and J 0 bases, leaving 19 bases between the germline ends. The CDR3 contains 17 residues.

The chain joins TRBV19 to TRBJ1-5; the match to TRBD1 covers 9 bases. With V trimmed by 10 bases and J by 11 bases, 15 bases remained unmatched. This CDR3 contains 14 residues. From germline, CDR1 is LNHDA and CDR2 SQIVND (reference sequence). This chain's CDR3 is CATAQGAERESQHF. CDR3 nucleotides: TGTGCCACCGCACAGGGGGCGGAACGGGAATCCCAGCATTTT.

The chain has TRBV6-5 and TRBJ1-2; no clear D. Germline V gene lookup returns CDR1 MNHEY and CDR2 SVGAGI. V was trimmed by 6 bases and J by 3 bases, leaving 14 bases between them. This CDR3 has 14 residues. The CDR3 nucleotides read TGTGCCAGCAGCCCAGGTCCAGACGACTATGGCTACACCTTC. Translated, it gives CASSPGPDDYGYTF.

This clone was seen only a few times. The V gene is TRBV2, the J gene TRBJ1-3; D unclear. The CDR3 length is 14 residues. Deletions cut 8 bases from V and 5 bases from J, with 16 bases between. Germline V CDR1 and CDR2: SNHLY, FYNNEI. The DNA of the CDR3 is TGTGCCAGCGGGCCGTCCAATCGGAGAAACACCATATATTTT. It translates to CASGPSNRRNTIYF.